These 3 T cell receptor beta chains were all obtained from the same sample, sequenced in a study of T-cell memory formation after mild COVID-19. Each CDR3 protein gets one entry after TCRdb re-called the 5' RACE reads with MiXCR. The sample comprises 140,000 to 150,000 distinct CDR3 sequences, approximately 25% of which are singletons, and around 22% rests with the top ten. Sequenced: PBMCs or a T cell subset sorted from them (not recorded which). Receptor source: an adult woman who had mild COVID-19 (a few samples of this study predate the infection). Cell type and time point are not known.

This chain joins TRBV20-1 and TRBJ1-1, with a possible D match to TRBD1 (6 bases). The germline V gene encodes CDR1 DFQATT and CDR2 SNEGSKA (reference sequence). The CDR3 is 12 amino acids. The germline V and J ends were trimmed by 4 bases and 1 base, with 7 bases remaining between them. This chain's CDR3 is CSATTGNTEAFF. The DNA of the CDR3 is TGCAGTGCTACGACAGGGAACACTGAAGCTTTCTTT.

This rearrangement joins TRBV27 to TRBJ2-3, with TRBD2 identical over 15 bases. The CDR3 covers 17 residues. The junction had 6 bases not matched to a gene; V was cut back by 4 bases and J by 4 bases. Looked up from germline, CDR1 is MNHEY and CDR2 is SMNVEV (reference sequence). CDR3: CASSSMGLAGGADTQYF. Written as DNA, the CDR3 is TGTGCCAGCAGTTCAATGGGACTAGCGGGGGGCGCAGATACGCAGTATTTT.

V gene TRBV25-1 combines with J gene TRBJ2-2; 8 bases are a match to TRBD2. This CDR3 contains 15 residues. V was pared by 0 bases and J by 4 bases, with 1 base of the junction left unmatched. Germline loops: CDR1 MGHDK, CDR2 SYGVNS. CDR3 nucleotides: TGTGCCAGCAGTGAATACGCGGGAGGCACCGGGGAGCTGTTTTTT. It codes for CASSEYAGGTGELFF.